The rows below give T cell receptor beta chains drawn from one sample of a study of T cells in Graves' hyperthyroidism and ophthalmopathy. TCRdb reprocessed the multiplex PCR reads via MiXCR and lists one record per CDR3 protein. Here the sample spans 350,000 or so distinct CDR3 sequences, approximately 18% being singletons. Sequenced material: blood. The receptor source for this set is a woman in her 30s with Graves' hyperthyroidism that later progressed to Graves' ophthalmopathy. CDR3s include the opening cysteine and the closing phenylalanine or tryptophan. A D gene is named only where the DNA matches it firmly. Clone size, where shown, is once, few, many, or a class for clones that have expanded.

j_call | d_call | clone_size | v_call | cdr3_aa | cdr3_nt
TRBJ2-7 | TRBD2 | few | TRBV20-1 | CSARGFSSGSGYEQYF | TGCAGTGCTAGAGGCTTTTCGAGCGGGAGTGGGTACGAGCAGTACTTC
TRBJ2-7 | TRBD1 | many | TRBV6-1 | CASSYYRQGAHEQYF | TGTGCCAGCAGTTATTACCGACAGGGGGCCCACGAGCAGTACTTC
TRBJ2-2 | TRBD1 | NA | TRBV7-2 | CASSLAGTGGTGELFF | TGTGCCAGCAGCTTGGCCGGGACAGGGGGCACCGGGGAGCTGTTTTTT
TRBJ1-5 | NA | NA | TRBV29-1 | CSVAREVGQPQHF | TGCAGCGTTGCCAGGGAAGTGGGACAGCCCCAGCATTTT
TRBJ1-2 | NA | many | TRBV28 | CAARQYYGYTF | TGTGCCGCCCGACAGTACTATGGCTACACCTTC
TRBJ2-2 | TRBD1 | many | TRBV11-2 | CASRPNRGRNTGELFF | TGTGCCAGCAGACCCAACAGGGGGCGGAACACCGGGGAGCTGTTTTTT
TRBJ2-5 | NA | few | TRBV9 | CASSVAGDGETQYF | TGTGCCAGCAGCGTAGCGGGAGACGGAGAGACCCAGTACTTC
TRBJ2-1 | NA | few | TRBV4-2 | CASSQSSENPYNEQFF | TGTGCCAGCAGCCAAAGCAGCGAAAACCCCTACAATGAGCAGTTCTTC
TRBJ1-1 | TRBD1 | many | TRBV5-1 | CASSPTTGGITEAFF | TGCGCCAGCAGCCCGACGACAGGGGGCATCACTGAAGCTTTCTTT
TRBJ2-1 | NA | many | TRBV29-1 | CSGTVADEQFF | TGCAGCGGAACAGTTGCTGATGAGCAGTTCTTC
TRBJ2-1 | NA | few | TRBV2 | CAIHDPAALSYNEQFF | TGTGCCATCCACGACCCTGCGGCCCTCTCCTACAATGAGCAGTTCTTC
TRBJ2-3 | NA | many | TRBV20-1 | CSARDFTQRGTDTQYF | TGCAGTGCTAGAGATTTCACCCAGCGGGGCACAGATACGCAGTATTTT
TRBJ1-1 | TRBD1 | NA | TRBV4-1 | CASSVTGAMNTEAFF | TGCGCCAGCAGCGTAACAGGGGCAATGAACACTGAAGCTTTCTTT
TRBJ2-4 | TRBD2 | NA | TRBV2 | CASSDIIGGPAGENIQYF | TGTGCCAGCAGTGACATAATTGGAGGACCAGCGGGAGAGAACATTCAGTACTTC
TRBJ1-2 | NA | many | TRBV6-1 | CASSEALRGGYTF | TGTGCCAGCAGTGAAGCGCTTCGGGGTGGCTACACCTTC
TRBJ2-5 | TRBD1 | many | TRBV24-1 | CATSRDSDQETQYF | TGTGCCACCAGCCGGGACAGCGACCAAGAGACCCAGTACTTC
TRBJ2-7 | NA | NA | TRBV19 | CASSIRAGHEQYF | TGTGCCAGTAGTATAAGGGCAGGACACGAGCAGTACTTC
TRBJ2-1 | NA | NA | TRBV2 | CASSPGQIILNEQFF | TGTGCCAGCAGCCCCGGGCAGATTATCCTCAATGAGCAGTTCTTC
TRBJ1-1 | NA | many | TRBV6-1 | CASSLGPRGTEAFF | TGTGCCAGCAGTCTCGGGCCTCGGGGCACTGAAGCTTTCTTT
TRBJ2-1 | NA | NA | TRBV11-3 | CASSLSTQRYNEQFF | TGTGCCAGCAGCTTAAGTACGCAGCGGTACAATGAGCAGTTCTTC
TRBJ2-1 | TRBD2 | NA | TRBV10-3 | CAISVGLAGALYNEQFF | TGTGCCATCAGTGTGGGACTAGCGGGGGCCCTCTACAATGAGCAGTTCTTC
TRBJ2-3 | TRBD2 | NA | TRBV20-1 | CSATKTSGSTDTQYF | TGCAGTGCTACCAAGACTAGCGGGAGTACAGATACGCAGTATTTT